This T cell receptor (beta chain) was sequenced during a study of CD8+ T cells in alopecia areata (dated 2018 in TCRdb). Concerning the study at large: Treated patients were enrolled in an open-label pilot trial of oral tofacitinib at 5 to 10 mg twice daily for moderate-to-severe alopecia areata. Tofacitinib was administered for 6 to 18 months, and 6 months of follow-up off drug were then conducted to assess delayed response and recurrence. Disease severity in treated patients was measured with the SALT score, which quantifies the percentage of affected scalp surface area. To study T cell clonal expansion in alopecia areata, the researchers applied high-throughput TCRbeta sequencing to both the C3H/HeJ mouse model and human patients. On the human side, TCRbeta sequencing was run on scalp tissue and on sorted CD4+ and CD8+ peripheral blood T cells from healthy controls and from alopecia areata patients with either patchy or totalis/universalis disease. Patients on tofacitinib were biopsied at baseline and after 4 and 24 weeks of treatment, and several of the patients also had a later scalp biopsy. Scalp clonality was compared among normal scalp (n=4), patchy alopecia areata scalp (n=8), and alopecia totalis/universalis scalp (n=8). RNA was obtained with the PAXgene miRNA kit for fixed scalp, the miRNeasy kit for PBMCs, and the RNeasy kit for mouse skin. Amplification of TCRbeta CDR3 regions was done by immunoSEQ multiplex PCR using 35 Vbeta forward primers and 13 Jbeta reverse primers.

Preparation of the library involved the immunoSEQ multiplex PCR assay. RNA was extracted from all samples and reverse transcribed into cDNA as template for TCR sequencing. First-strand cDNA was synthesized using SuperScript III with a 2:1 mix of oligo-dT and random hexamers. A synthetic immune receptor repertoire was used to gauge amplification bias, and whatever bias remained was removed computationally. The authors' analysis ran thus. Raw reads were preprocessed to remove errors, and CDR3 was defined by IMGT conventions from the conserved cysteine to phenylalanine. Clonality was calculated as 1 minus Shannon entropy normalized by log2 of the number of productive unique TCRs. Whether each scalp clone was CD4 or CD8 was inferred by checking scalp TCRbeta sequences against the CD4 and CD8 repertoires from sorted blood. Held by TCRdb, this immuneACCESS table contains in-frame sequences only and omits some clones. Under half of the omission traces to an unresolved V gene where checked; the cause of the rest is unknown. D and trimming come from the DNA, and the V and J calls and clone size come from that table. The sample table lists more than 200,000 clones, roughly 40% of them with a count of one. The ten largest clones add up to around 3% of the sample.

This clone appeared a few times. Its antigen is unknown. Base qualities are not recorded, but no much larger clone differs from it by a single base. From the cysteine up to the phenylalanine, the CDR3 has a length of 13 residues. Only the CDR3 region is kept as DNA, spanning 39 bases read in frame from base 1. The V and J ends are trimmed by 3 bases and 3 bases, leaving 8 bases between them. CDR1 and CDR2 are drawn from the germline V gene (reference sequence): LNHNV, YYDKDF. Study-level results and caveats: During tofacitinib treatment, many expanded lesional clones stuck around in both scalp and blood, and this persistence may partly explain why relapse happens after treatment is stopped. Because the treated cohort was small and included a single nonresponder, larger studies are needed to assess links between baseline CD8+ expansion and response. Compared with normal scalp, lesional scalp had higher clonality and more expanded CD8+ clones, particularly in alopecia totalis/universalis, a pattern that suggests antigenic drive. TCR sequences shared between patients were less clear than in mice, possibly partly because of HLA diversity in the patient population. Resident alphabeta T cells in normal human skin are also sequenced, complicating scalp TCR repertoire analysis, unlike mouse skin dominated by gammadelta T cells. With tofacitinib, both scalp clonality and the number of expanded CD8+ clones among the top 100 scalp clones went down significantly.

What the treatment or condition label conveys for this sample: oral pan-JAK inhibitor, 5-10 mg twice daily. Lesional scalp punch biopsies and peripheral blood were obtained from alopecia areata patients. PBMCs were isolated by density centrifugation and stained for CD3, CD4 and CD8, after which CD4+ and CD8+ T cells were sorted on a FACSAria. The source is a human donor with alopecia areata. The starting material was CD4+ T cells sorted from blood, obtained at approximately week 39, from a patient treated with tofacitinib. The V and J genes are TRBV15 and TRBJ1-2, with no D gene named confidently. The base sequence is TGTGCCACCAGCAGGACCCGGGACTATGGCTACACCTTC. Its product reads: CATSRTRDYGYTF.